This TCR beta chain is from a study of technical replicates of blood from a few donors. Sequenced by immunoSEQ multiplex PCR; TCRdb stores in-frame clones only, minus some. The sample contains some 66,000 clones, 88% of which appear only once. Germline V gene lookup returns CDR1 LNHNV and CDR2 YYDKDF (reference sequence). The CDR3 runs 16 residues. Trimming stripped 6 bases from V and 4 bases from J, with 21 bases between. The chain joins TRBV15 to TRBJ1-2, with D perhaps matching TRBD1 (6 bases). This receptor was identified in a human donor in good health. Some clones in this sample may be carry-over from other donors' samples. Sequencing was done on a sample of PBMCs. CDR3: CATRGPGQNVLYGYTF. CDR3 nucleotides: TGTGCCACCAGAGGCCCCGGACAGAACGTCCTCTATGGCTACACCTTC.